Listed below are T cell receptor beta chains from one sample, sequenced in a study of blood T cell repertoires in COVID-19. The table came from immunoSEQ multiplex PCR; TCRdb's copy has only in-frame clones and leaves some out. The table lists some 140,000 clones, roughly 88% of them singletons, with 0.6% to 0.7% in the top ten. The sequenced sample consisted of peripheral blood. These receptors came from a man aged 55 to 70 with COVID-19, enrolled during active disease. CDR3s include the opening cysteine and the closing phenylalanine or tryptophan. The order of the fields is CDR3 protein, clone size, J gene, V gene. Size is stated for part of the rows, as once, few or many counts, or as a class when the clone is expanded.

cdr3_aa: CASSEMGGVGYGYTF
clone_size: NA
j_call: TRBJ1-2
v_call: TRBV2

cdr3_aa: CASSGIDRSYEQYF
clone_size: few
j_call: TRBJ2-7
v_call: TRBV5-1

cdr3_aa: CASSLVFGGTSSYEQYF
clone_size: once
j_call: TRBJ2-7
v_call: TRBV7-2

cdr3_aa: CASSSDGHYNQPQHF
clone_size: NA
j_call: TRBJ1-5
v_call: TRBV5-1

cdr3_aa: CATSDSGGERYEQYF
clone_size: NA
j_call: TRBJ2-7
v_call: TRBV24-1

cdr3_aa: CASSQDTTVGNYGYTF
clone_size: NA
j_call: TRBJ1-2
v_call: TRBV4-2

cdr3_aa: CASLRTGKGEQFF
clone_size: NA
j_call: TRBJ2-1
v_call: TRBV27

cdr3_aa: CASSLVGQGSYEQYF
clone_size: NA
j_call: TRBJ2-7
v_call: TRBV5-6

cdr3_aa: CASSPPGLQYTGELFF
clone_size: NA
j_call: TRBJ2-2
v_call: TRBV28

cdr3_aa: CAWSGGGATEKLFF
clone_size: NA
j_call: TRBJ1-4
v_call: TRBV30

cdr3_aa: CASKTGQDQETQYF
clone_size: NA
j_call: TRBJ2-5
v_call: TRBV6-5

cdr3_aa: CASSSLKRTGTEAFF
clone_size: NA
j_call: TRBJ1-1
v_call: TRBV19

cdr3_aa: CASSSDRVVQTQYF
clone_size: NA
j_call: TRBJ2-5
v_call: TRBV7-2

cdr3_aa: CASSALGAGAADTQYF
clone_size: NA
j_call: TRBJ2-3
v_call: TRBV7-2

cdr3_aa: CASSPRGGNTEAFF
clone_size: NA
j_call: TRBJ1-1
v_call: TRBV27